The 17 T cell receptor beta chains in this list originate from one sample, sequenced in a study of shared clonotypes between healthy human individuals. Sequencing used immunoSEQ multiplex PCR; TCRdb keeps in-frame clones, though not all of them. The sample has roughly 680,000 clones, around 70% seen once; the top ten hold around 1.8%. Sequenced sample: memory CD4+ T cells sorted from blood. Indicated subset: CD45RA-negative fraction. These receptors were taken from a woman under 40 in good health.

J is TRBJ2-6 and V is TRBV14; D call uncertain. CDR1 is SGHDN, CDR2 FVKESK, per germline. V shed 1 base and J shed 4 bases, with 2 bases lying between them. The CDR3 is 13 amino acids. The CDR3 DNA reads TGTGCCAGCAGCCAAGCCGGGGCCAACGTCCTGACTTTC. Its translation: CASSQAGANVLTF.

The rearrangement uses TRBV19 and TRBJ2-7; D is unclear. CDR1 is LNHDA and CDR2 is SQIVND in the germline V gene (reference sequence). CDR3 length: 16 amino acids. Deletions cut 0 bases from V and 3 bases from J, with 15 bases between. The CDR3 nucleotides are TGTGCCAGTAGTATAGACTCTGCGGAACCCAGCTACGAGCAGTACTTC. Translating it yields CASSIDSAEPSYEQYF.

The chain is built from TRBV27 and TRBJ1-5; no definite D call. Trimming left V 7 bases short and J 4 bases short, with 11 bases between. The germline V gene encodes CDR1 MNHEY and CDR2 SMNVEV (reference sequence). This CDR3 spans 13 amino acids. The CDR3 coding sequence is TGTGCCAGCACGTTGGGCCCAAATCAGCCCCAGCATTTT. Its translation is CASTLGPNQPQHF.

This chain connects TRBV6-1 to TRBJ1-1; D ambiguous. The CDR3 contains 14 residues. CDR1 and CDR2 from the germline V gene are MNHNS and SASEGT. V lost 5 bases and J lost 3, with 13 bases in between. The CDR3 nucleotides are TGTGCCAGCAGTCTAGGCCAGGACTACACTGAAGCTTTCTTT. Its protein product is CASSLGQDYTEAFF.

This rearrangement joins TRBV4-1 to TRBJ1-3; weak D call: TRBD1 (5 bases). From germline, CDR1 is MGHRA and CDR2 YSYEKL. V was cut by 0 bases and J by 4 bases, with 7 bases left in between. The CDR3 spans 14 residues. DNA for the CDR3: TGCGCCAGCAGCCAAGAAAGACAGGGAAACACCATATATTTT. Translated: CASSQERQGNTIYF.

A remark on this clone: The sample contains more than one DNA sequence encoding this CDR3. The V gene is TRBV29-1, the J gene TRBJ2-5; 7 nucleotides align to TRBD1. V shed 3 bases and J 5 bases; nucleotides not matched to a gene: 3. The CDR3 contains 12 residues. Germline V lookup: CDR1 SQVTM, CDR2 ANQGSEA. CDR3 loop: CSVDQGVETQYF. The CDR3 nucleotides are TGCAGCGTTGACCAGGGGGTGGAGACCCAGTACTTC. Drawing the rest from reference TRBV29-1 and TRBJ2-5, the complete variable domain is SAVISQKPSRDICQRGTSLTIQCQVDSQVTMMFWYRQQPGQSLTLIATANQGSEATYESGFVIDKFPISRPNLTFSTLTVSNMSPEDSSIYLCSVDQGVETQYFGPGTRLLVL.

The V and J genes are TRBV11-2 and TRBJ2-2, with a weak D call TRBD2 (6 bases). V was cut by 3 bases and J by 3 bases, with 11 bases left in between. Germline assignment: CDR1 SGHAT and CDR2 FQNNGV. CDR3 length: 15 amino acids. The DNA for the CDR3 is TGTGCCAGCAGCTTGTCCGGGAGCCACACCGGGGAGCTGTTTTTT. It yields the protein CASSLSGSHTGELFF.

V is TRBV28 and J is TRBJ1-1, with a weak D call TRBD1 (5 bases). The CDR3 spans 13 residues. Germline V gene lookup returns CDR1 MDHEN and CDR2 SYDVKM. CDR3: CTIGTLMNTEAFF. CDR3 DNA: TGTACCATTGGGACCCTTATGAACACTGAAGCTTTCTTT.

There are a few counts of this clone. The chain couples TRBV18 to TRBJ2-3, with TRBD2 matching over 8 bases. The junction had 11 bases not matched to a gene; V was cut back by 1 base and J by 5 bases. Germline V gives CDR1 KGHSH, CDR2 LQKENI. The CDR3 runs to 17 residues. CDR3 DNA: TGTGCCAGCTCACCACGGAGAAGCGGGGGATTTGTAGATACGCAGTATTTT. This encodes CASSPRRSGGFVDTQYF. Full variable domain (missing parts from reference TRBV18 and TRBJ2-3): NAGVMQNPRHLVRRRGQEARLRCSPMKGHSHVYWYRQLPEEGLKFMVYLQKENIIDESGMPKERFSAEFPKEGPSILRIQQVVRGDSAAYFCASSPRRSGGFVDTQYFGPGTRLTVL.

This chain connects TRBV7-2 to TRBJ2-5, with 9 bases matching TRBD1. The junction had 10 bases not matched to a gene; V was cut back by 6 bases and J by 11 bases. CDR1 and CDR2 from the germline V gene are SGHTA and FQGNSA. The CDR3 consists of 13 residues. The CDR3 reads CASSQGQGREQYF. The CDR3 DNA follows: TGTGCCAGCAGTCAAGGACAGGGGCGGGAGCAGTACTTC.

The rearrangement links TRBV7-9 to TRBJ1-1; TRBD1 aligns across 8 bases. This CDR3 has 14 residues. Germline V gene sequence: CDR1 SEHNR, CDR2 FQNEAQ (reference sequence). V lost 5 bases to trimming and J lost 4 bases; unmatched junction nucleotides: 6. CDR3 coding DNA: TGTGCCAGCAGCAGGACAGGGTCGGCCACTGAAGCTTTCTTT. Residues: CASSRTGSATEAFF. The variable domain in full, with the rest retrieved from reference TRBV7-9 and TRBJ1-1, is DTGVSQNPRHKITKRGQNVTFRCDPISEHNRLYWYRQTLGQGPEFLTYFQNEAQLEKSRLLSDRFSAERPKGSFSTLEIQRTEQGDSAMYLCASSRTGSATEAFFGQGTRLTVV.

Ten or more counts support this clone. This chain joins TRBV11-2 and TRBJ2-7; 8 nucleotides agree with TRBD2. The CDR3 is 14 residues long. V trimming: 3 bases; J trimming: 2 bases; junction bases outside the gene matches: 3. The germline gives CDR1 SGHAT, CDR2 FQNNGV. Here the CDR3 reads CASSFLAGPYEQYF. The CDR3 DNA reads TGTGCCAGCAGCTTCCTAGCGGGTCCCTACGAGCAGTACTTC.

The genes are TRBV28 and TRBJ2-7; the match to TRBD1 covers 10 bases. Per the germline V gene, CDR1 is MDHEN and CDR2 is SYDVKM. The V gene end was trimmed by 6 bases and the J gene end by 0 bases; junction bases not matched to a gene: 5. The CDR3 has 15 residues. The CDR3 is CASRTGGRISYEQYF. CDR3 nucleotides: TGTGCCAGCAGGACAGGGGGCAGGATCTCCTACGAGCAGTACTTC.

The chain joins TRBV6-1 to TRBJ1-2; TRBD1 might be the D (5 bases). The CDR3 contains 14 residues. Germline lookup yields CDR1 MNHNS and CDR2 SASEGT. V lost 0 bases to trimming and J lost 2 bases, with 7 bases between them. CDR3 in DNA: TGTGCCAGCAGTGAAGCAGGGGTCAACTATGGCTACACCTTC. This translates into CASSEAGVNYGYTF.

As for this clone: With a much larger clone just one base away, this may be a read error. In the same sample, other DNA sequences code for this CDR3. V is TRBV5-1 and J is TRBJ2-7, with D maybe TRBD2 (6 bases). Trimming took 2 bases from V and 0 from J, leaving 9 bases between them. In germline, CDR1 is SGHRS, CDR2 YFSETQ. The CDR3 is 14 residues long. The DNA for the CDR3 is TGCGCCAGCAGCTTAGACGGGAGCTCCTACGAGCAGTACTTC. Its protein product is CASSLDGSSYEQYF. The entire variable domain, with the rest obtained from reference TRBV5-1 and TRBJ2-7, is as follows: KAGVTQTPRYLIKTRGQQVTLSCSPISGHRSVSWYQQTPGQGLQFLFEYFSETQRNKGNFPGRFSGRQFSNSRSEMNVSTLELGDSALYLCASSLDGSSYEQYFGPGTRLTVT.

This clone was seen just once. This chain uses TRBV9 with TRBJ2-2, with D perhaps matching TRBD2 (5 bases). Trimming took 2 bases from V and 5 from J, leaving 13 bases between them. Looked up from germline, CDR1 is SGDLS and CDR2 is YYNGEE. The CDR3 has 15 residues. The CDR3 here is CASSVTLAVTGELFF. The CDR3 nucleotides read TGTGCCAGCAGCGTCACTCTAGCTGTGACCGGGGAGCTGTTTTTT.

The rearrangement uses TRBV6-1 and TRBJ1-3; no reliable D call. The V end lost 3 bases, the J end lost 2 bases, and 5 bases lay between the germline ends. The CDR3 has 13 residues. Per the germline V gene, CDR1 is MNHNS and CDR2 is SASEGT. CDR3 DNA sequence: TGTGCCAGCAGTGAGATAGCTGGAAACACCATATATTTT. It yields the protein CASSEIAGNTIYF.